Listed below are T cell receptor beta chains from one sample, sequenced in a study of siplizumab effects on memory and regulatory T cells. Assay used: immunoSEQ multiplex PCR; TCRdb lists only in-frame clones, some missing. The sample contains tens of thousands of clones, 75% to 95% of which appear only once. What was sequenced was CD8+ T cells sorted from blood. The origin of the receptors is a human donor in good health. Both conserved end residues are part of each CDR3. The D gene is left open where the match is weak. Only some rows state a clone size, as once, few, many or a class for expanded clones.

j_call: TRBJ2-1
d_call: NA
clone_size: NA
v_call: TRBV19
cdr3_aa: CASSISGGPYNEQFF
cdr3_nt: TGTGCCAGTAGTATTTCGGGGGGCCCCTACAATGAGCAGTTCTTC

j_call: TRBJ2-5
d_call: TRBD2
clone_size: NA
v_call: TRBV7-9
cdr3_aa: CASSSSGGRGLGETQYF
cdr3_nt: TGTGCCAGCAGCTCCTCCGGCGGGAGGGGTTTGGGAGAGACCCAGTACTTC

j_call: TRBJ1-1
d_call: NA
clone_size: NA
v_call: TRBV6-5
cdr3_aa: CASSLRANTEAFF
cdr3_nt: TGTGCCAGCTCCCTTCGAGCGAACACTGAAGCTTTCTTT

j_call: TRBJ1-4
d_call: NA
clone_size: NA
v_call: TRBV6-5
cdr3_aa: CASSYYRPGDNEKLFF
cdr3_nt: TGTGCCAGCAGTTATTACCGGCCAGGGGATAATGAAAAACTGTTTTTT

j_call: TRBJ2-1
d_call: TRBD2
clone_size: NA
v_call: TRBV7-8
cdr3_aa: CATTSGAQADEQFF
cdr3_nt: TGTGCTACGACTAGCGGGGCCCAGGCGGATGAGCAGTTCTTC

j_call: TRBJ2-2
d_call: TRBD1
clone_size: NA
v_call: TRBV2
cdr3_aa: CASATGAFNTGELFF
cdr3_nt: TGTGCCAGTGCGACAGGGGCCTTTAACACCGGGGAGCTGTTTTTT

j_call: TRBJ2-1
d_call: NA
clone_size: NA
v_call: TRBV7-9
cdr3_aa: CASSLGGGTNEQFF
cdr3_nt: TGTGCCAGCAGCTTAGGAGGAGGGACAAATGAGCAGTTCTTC

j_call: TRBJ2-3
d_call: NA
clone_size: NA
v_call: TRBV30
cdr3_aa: CAWSLGLGFTDTQYF
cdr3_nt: TGTGCCTGGAGTTTAGGTTTAGGCTTCACAGATACGCAGTATTTT

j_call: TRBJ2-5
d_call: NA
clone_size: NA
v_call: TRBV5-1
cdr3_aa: CASSTDRFQETQYF
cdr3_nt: TGCGCCAGCAGCACCGACAGGTTCCAAGAGACCCAGTACTTC

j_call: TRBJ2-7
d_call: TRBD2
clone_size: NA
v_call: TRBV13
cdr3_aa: CASSLAASGRGPGEQYF
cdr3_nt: TGTGCCAGCAGCTTAGCGGCTAGCGGGAGAGGGCCCGGCGAGCAGTACTTC

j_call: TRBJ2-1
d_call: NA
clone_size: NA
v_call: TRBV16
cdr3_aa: CASSHFTGFNEQFF
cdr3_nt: TGTGCCAGCAGCCACTTTACAGGGTTCAATGAGCAGTTCTTC

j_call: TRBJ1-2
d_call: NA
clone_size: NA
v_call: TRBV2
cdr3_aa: CASSEIFPNYGYTF
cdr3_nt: TGTGCCAGCAGTGAAATTTTTCCCAACTATGGCTACACCTTC

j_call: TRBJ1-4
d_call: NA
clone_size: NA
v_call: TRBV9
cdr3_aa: CASSPPRGGEKLFF
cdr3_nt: TGTGCCAGCAGCCCACCCAGGGGTGGTGAAAAACTGTTTTTT

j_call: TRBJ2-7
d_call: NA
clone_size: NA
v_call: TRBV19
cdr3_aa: CASSRGGVHEQYF
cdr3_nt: TGTGCCAGTAGTCGGGGAGGTGTGCACGAGCAGTACTTC

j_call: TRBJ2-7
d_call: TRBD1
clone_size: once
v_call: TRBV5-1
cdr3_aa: CASSTIGQGLAYEQYF
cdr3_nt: TGCGCCAGCAGCACTATAGGACAGGGTCTGGCCTACGAGCAGTACTTC

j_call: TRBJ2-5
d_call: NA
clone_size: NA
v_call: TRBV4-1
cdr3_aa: CASSQGPGWETQYF
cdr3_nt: TGCGCCAGCAGCCAAGGTCCGGGGTGGGAGACCCAGTACTTC

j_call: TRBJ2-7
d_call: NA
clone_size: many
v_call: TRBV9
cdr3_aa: CASSVEQAPGEQYF
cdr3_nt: TGTGCCAGCAGCGTAGAACAGGCCCCAGGAGAGCAGTACTTC

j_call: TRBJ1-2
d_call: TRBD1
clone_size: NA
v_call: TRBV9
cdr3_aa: CASRPGDRFDRVEGYTF
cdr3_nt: TGTGCCAGCAGGCCTGGCGACCGGTTCGACAGGGTCGAAGGCTACACCTTC

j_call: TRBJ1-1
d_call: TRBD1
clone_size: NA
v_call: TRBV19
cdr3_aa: CASTPQGFDTEAFF
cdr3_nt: TGTGCCAGTACCCCACAGGGGTTTGACACTGAAGCTTTCTTT

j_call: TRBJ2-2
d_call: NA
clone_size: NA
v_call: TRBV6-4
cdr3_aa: CASSDGSTGELFF
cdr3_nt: TGTGCCAGCAGTGACGGGAGCACCGGGGAGCTGTTTTTT

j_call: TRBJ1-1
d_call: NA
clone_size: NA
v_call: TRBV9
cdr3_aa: CASSVDEGFTEAFF
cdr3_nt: TGTGCCAGCAGCGTAGATGAGGGTTTCACTGAAGCTTTCTTT

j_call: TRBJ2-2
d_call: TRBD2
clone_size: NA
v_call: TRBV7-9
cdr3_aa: CASSTPLAGLTGELFF
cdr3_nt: TGTGCCAGCAGCACCCCACTAGCGGGACTCACCGGGGAGCTGTTTTTT

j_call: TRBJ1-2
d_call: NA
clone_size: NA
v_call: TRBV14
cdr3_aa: CASSQRAGNYGYTF
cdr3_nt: TGTGCCAGCAGTCAAAGGGCAGGAAACTATGGCTACACCTTC

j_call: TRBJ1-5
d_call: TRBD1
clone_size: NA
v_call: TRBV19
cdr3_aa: CASSKMGQGSQPQHF
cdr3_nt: TGTGCCAGTAGTAAAATGGGACAGGGGAGTCAGCCCCAGCATTTT

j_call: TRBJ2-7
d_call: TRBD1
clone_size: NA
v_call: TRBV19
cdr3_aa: CASSTTGDEQYF
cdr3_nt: TGTGCCAGTAGTACGACAGGGGACGAGCAGTACTTC

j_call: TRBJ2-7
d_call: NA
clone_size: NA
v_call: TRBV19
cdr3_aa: CASSIGTSREQYF
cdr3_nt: TGTGCCAGTAGTATTGGGACATCTCGCGAGCAGTACTTC

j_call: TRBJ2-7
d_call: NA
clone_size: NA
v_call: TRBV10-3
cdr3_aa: CAISEGAVAYEQYF
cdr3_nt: TGTGCCATCAGTGAGGGAGCGGTCGCCTACGAGCAGTACTTC

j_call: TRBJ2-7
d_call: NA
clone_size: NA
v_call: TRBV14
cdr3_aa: CASSQAQGVGYEQYF
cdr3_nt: TGTGCCAGCAGCCAAGCACAGGGCGTGGGCTACGAGCAGTACTTC

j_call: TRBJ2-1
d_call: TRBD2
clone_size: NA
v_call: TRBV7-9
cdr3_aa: CASSSALSSGVYYNEQFF
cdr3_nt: TGTGCCAGCAGCTCCGCTTTGAGTAGCGGGGTTTACTACAATGAGCAGTTCTTC

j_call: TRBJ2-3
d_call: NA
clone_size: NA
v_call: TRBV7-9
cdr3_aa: CASSQGWRAPQNTQYF
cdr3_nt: TGTGCCAGCAGCCAGGGTTGGCGGGCACCACAAAATACGCAGTATTTT

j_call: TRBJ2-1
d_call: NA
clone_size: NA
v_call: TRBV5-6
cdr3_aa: CASSLVGGRGEQFF
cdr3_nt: TGTGCCAGCAGCTTGGTTGGGGGGCGGGGTGAGCAGTTCTTC

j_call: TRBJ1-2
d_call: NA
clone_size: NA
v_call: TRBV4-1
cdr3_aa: CASSQEKYGYTF
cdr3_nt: TGCGCCAGCAGCCAAGAGAAATATGGCTACACCTTC

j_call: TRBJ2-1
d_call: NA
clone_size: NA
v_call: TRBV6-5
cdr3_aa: CASSPVGNEQFF
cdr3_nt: TGTGCCAGCAGTCCCGTAGGAAATGAGCAGTTCTTC

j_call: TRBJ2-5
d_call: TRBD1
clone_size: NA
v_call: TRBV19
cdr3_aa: CASSPWTGQETQYF
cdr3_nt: TGTGCCAGTAGTCCCTGGACAGGGCAGGAGACCCAGTACTTC

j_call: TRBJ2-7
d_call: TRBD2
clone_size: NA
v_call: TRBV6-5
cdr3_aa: CASSYRIAGAGYEQYF
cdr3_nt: TGTGCCAGCAGTTACCGAATAGCGGGGGCCGGCTACGAGCAGTACTTC

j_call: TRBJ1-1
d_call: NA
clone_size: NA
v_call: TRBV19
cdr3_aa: CASSFTGQNTEAFF
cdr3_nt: TGTGCCAGTAGCTTTACAGGGCAGAACACTGAAGCTTTCTTT

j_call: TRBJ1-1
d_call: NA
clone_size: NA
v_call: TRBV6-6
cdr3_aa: CASSPGIKTEAFF
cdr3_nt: TGTGCCAGCAGTCCGGGGATTAAAACTGAAGCTTTCTTT

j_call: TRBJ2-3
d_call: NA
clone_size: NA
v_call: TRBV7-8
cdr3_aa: CASSLVWGGTDTQYF
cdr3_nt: TGTGCCAGCAGCTTAGTTTGGGGGGGCACAGATACGCAGTATTTT

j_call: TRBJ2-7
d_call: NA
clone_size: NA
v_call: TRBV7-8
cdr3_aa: CASSLGVARALEQYF
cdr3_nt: TGTGCCAGCAGCTTAGGAGTCGCTAGAGCCCTCGAGCAGTACTTC

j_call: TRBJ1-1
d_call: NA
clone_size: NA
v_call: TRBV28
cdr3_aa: CASRPTGTLSTEAFF
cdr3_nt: TGTGCCAGCAGGCCTACAGGGACCCTGAGCACTGAAGCTTTCTTT

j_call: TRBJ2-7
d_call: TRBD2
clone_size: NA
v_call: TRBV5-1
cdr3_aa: CASSLGEGPYEQYF
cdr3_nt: TGCGCCAGCAGCTTGGGGGAGGGACCCTACGAGCAGTACTTC

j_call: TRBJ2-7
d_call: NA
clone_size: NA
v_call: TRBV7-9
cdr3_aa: CASSLSSGLSSYEQYF
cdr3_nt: TGTGCCAGCAGCTTAAGTTCAGGGTTGTCGTCCTACGAGCAGTACTTC

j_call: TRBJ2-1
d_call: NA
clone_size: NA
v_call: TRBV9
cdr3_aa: CASSALANPYNEQFF
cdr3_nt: TGTGCCAGCAGCGCCCTAGCGAATCCTTACAATGAGCAGTTCTTC

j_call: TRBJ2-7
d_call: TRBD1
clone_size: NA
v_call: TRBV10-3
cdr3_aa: CAISDPGQGRYEQYF
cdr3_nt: TGTGCCATCAGTGATCCGGGACAGGGGAGGTACGAGCAGTACTTC

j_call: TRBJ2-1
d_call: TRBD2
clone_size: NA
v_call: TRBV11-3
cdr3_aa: CASSLRLAAFDEQFF
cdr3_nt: TGTGCCAGCAGCTTAAGGCTAGCGGCCTTCGATGAGCAGTTCTTC